This T cell receptor beta chain was obtained from a study of metastatic and nonmetastatic thyroid tumors. Study-wide context: The authors compared repertoires across blood and tumor or nodule tissue from malignant and benign thyroid patients.

Among the patients, none had received any treatment before thyroid surgery. Per the original methods: Across clinicopathological groups, CDR3 differences served as the basis for building a distant-metastasis classifier for papillary thyroid cancer. MiXCR was used by TCRdb to re-call the PCR reads. These V and J calls rely on TCRdb rather than the paper's analysis. Of tens of thousands of clones listed, 12% are singletons. This clone turned up a few times. The sequence was collected from a male donor with papillary thyroid cancer or a benign thyroid nodule (not recorded which). Some clones in this sample may be carry-over from other donors' samples. Sequenced sample: blood.

CDR3 in DNA: TGTGCCAGCAGTGACGTAACGGGAGGGGTCACAGATACGCAGTATTTT. Translating it yields CASSDVTGGVTDTQYF. This chain links TRBV6-1 with TRBJ2-3; 8 positions match TRBD2. V dropped 3 bases and J dropped 2; count of bases not matched to a gene: 7. The CDR3 has 16 residues. The germline CDR1 and CDR2 sequences are MNHNS and SASEGT.